This TCR beta chain stems from a study of OX40 agonist ivuxolimab in advanced cancers. The overall study: Partial responses were achieved by three patients: one hepatocellular carcinoma, two cutaneous melanoma.

The CDR3 extends over 13 amino acids. Germline loops: CDR1 SQVTM, CDR2 ANQGSEA. The V and J ends lost 8 bases and 4 bases, in that order; junction bases with no gene match: 5. Repertoires were generated with immunoSEQ multiplex PCR, while TCRdb's copy carries only in-frame clones and drops some. This sample carries around 79,000 clones, 75% to 85% of them seen once, and the ten largest clones take about 0.6%. General observations from the study: In a subset of nonresponders, normalized T-cell clonal expansion was also low. Antigen specificity was not determined for the expanded peripheral T cells. Low clonal expansion, among the lowest seen, marked partial responders at 0.1-3.0 mg/kg.

On this clone itself: The antigen is undetermined.

V usage is TRBV29-1 and J usage is TRBJ2-3; TRBD1 agrees at 11 bases. The sequence came from an adult with an advanced solid tumor such as melanoma, head and neck, liver or kidney cancer. This sample comprised CD4+ or CD8+ T cells sorted from blood, obtained in a trial of the OX40 agonist ivuxolimab. The DNA of the CDR3 is TGCAGCATGAGGACAGGGGGCGCAGATACGCAGTATTTT. Translating it yields CSMRTGGADTQYF.